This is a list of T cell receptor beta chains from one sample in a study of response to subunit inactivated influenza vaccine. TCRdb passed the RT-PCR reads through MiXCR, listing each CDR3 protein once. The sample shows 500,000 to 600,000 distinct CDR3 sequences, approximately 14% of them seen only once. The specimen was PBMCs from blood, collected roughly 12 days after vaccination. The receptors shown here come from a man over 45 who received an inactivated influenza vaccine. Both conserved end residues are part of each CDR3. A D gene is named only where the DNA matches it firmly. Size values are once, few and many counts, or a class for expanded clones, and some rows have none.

CDR3 DNA: TGCGCCAGCAGCTTGGACAGGAACCAAGAGACCCAGTACTTC
CDR3 protein: CASSLDRNQETQYF
D gene: -
V gene: TRBV5-1
clone size: many
J gene: TRBJ2-5

CDR3 DNA: TGTGCCAGCAGTTACAAGGGGGCCGAGACCCAGTACTTC
CDR3 protein: CASSYKGAETQYF
D gene: TRBD1
V gene: TRBV6-6
clone size: once
J gene: TRBJ2-5

CDR3 DNA: TGTGCCTGGAGTGGGGGCTACAATCAGCCCCAGCATTTT
CDR3 protein: CAWSGGYNQPQHF
D gene: -
V gene: TRBV30
clone size: few
J gene: TRBJ1-5

CDR3 DNA: TGTGCCAGCTCACCACGGCGGGACTCTGGGGCCAACGTCCTGACTTTC
CDR3 protein: CASSPRRDSGANVLTF
D gene: -
V gene: TRBV18
clone size: -
J gene: TRBJ2-6

CDR3 DNA: TGTGCCAGCAGTTTAGGGTCGGGGCAGCCAAATCAGCCCCAGCATTTT
CDR3 protein: CASSLGSGQPNQPQHF
D gene: -
V gene: TRBV12-3/TRBV12-4
clone size: few
J gene: TRBJ1-5

CDR3 DNA: TGCGCCAGCCAGACTAGCGGGGGGGGCCCCCACAATGAGCAGTTCTTC
CDR3 protein: CASQTSGGGPHNEQFF
D gene: TRBD2
V gene: TRBV5-1
clone size: -
J gene: TRBJ2-1

CDR3 DNA: TGTGCCAGCAGCGCAGCGGGGCGCGAGACCCAGTACTTC
CDR3 protein: CASSAAGRETQYF
D gene: TRBD2
V gene: TRBV11-3
clone size: few
J gene: TRBJ2-5

CDR3 DNA: TGTGCCAGCCGGACTGTGAGCACAGATACGCAGTATTTT
CDR3 protein: CASRTVSTDTQYF
D gene: -
V gene: TRBV12-3/TRBV12-4
clone size: -
J gene: TRBJ2-3

CDR3 DNA: TGTGCCAGCGGGGGGACAGGGTCGAGGGACGAGCAGTACTTC
CDR3 protein: CASGGTGSRDEQYF
D gene: TRBD1
V gene: TRBV2
clone size: few
J gene: TRBJ2-7

CDR3 DNA: TGTGCCAGCAGTTTGTGGACAGCGAATTCACCCCTCCACTTT
CDR3 protein: CASSLWTANSPLHF
D gene: -
V gene: TRBV28
clone size: -
J gene: TRBJ1-6

CDR3 DNA: TGTGCCAGCAGCTTAGCGCTTCGGCCCAAAAGTGAAAAACTGTTTTTT
CDR3 protein: CASSLALRPKSEKLFF
D gene: -
V gene: TRBV7-8
clone size: few
J gene: TRBJ1-4

CDR3 DNA: TGTGCCAGCAGCTTATTCTCAACAGATACGCAGTATTTT
CDR3 protein: CASSLFSTDTQYF
D gene: -
V gene: TRBV7-3
clone size: many
J gene: TRBJ2-3

CDR3 DNA: TGTGCCAGCAGTTACGCTGGACTAGCGAAATCCTACGAGCAGTACTTC
CDR3 protein: CASSYAGLAKSYEQYF
D gene: TRBD2
V gene: TRBV6-2/TRBV6-3
clone size: few
J gene: TRBJ2-7

CDR3 DNA: TGCGCCAGCAGCTTGGGGATCGGACAGAGCACAGATACGCAGTATTTT
CDR3 protein: CASSLGIGQSTDTQYF
D gene: -
V gene: TRBV5-1
clone size: -
J gene: TRBJ2-3

CDR3 DNA: TGCGCCAGCAGCTTGGAGGGGTTAAGTCTGTTTTTT
CDR3 protein: CASSLEGLSLFF
D gene: -
V gene: TRBV5-1
clone size: few
J gene: TRBJ2-2

CDR3 DNA: TGTGCCAGCAGCTTATCCGCAGGCCTCGGGGGGCAGTACTTC
CDR3 protein: CASSLSAGLGGQYF
D gene: -
V gene: TRBV7-2
clone size: -
J gene: TRBJ2-7

CDR3 DNA: TGTGCCAGCAGCCCCGTTGAGGTCAGGGCGAACATTCAGTACTTC
CDR3 protein: CASSPVEVRANIQYF
D gene: -
V gene: TRBV7-2
clone size: -
J gene: TRBJ2-4

CDR3 DNA: TGTGCCAGCAGTTTAGCCAGGGACAGACATGCAGCTAATGAAAAACTGTTTTTT
CDR3 protein: CASSLARDRHAANEKLFF
D gene: TRBD1
V gene: TRBV12-3/TRBV12-4
clone size: -
J gene: TRBJ1-4

CDR3 DNA: TGTGCCAGCAGTTTTTTAGGGGGAGGGACTGAAGCTTTCTTT
CDR3 protein: CASSFLGGGTEAFF
D gene: -
V gene: TRBV6-5
clone size: many
J gene: TRBJ1-1

CDR3 DNA: TGCGCCAGCAGCCAAGATTCTTTAGGACGCTACGAGCAGTACTTC
CDR3 protein: CASSQDSLGRYEQYF
D gene: -
V gene: TRBV4-3
clone size: many
J gene: TRBJ2-7

CDR3 DNA: TGTGCCAGCAGTCATTCCGTAGCCCCCACAGATACGCAGTATTTT
CDR3 protein: CASSHSVAPTDTQYF
D gene: -
V gene: TRBV7-2
clone size: few
J gene: TRBJ2-3

CDR3 DNA: TGTGCCAGCAGCGTGGGGCAGGGGGGAGACACTGAAGCTTTCTTT
CDR3 protein: CASSVGQGGDTEAFF
D gene: TRBD1
V gene: TRBV7-2
clone size: -
J gene: TRBJ1-1

CDR3 DNA: TGCAGCGTTAGCTGGGCCAGGGGTTTGGATGAGCAGTTCTTC
CDR3 protein: CSVSWARGLDEQFF
D gene: -
V gene: TRBV29-1
clone size: few
J gene: TRBJ2-1

CDR3 DNA: TGTGCCAGCAGCTGGAATCCCCGAAGGGGTTCACCCCTCCACTTT
CDR3 protein: CASSWNPRRGSPLHF
D gene: -
V gene: TRBV12-3/TRBV12-4
clone size: -
J gene: TRBJ1-6

CDR3 DNA: TGTGCCTGGACACCCGGGATGGGGTGGAATGAAAAACTGTTTTTT
CDR3 protein: CAWTPGMGWNEKLFF
D gene: -
V gene: TRBV30
clone size: many
J gene: TRBJ1-4

CDR3 DNA: TGTGCCAGCAGCCTAAGGGGACAGGGGTCCTACGAGCAGTACTTC
CDR3 protein: CASSLRGQGSYEQYF
D gene: TRBD1
V gene: TRBV12-3/TRBV12-4
clone size: -
J gene: TRBJ2-7

CDR3 DNA: TGTGCCAGCAGCGTAGATTCCCGGTCTGGAAACACCATATATTTT
CDR3 protein: CASSVDSRSGNTIYF
D gene: -
V gene: TRBV9
clone size: few
J gene: TRBJ1-3

CDR3 DNA: TGTGCCAGCAGCCCAACAGGGGATAGCAATCAGCCCCAGCATTTT
CDR3 protein: CASSPTGDSNQPQHF
D gene: TRBD1
V gene: TRBV4-2
clone size: once
J gene: TRBJ1-5

CDR3 DNA: TGCAGTGCTAGAGATTCAGGAGGCCGTGGCTACACCTTC
CDR3 protein: CSARDSGGRGYTF
D gene: -
V gene: TRBV20-1
clone size: few
J gene: TRBJ1-2

CDR3 DNA: TGTGCCAGCGGCGGGACGCGAAGCATAGTGAAACTGTTTTTT
CDR3 protein: CASGGTRSIVKLFF
D gene: -
V gene: TRBV2
clone size: few
J gene: TRBJ1-4

CDR3 DNA: TGTGCCAGCAGCTGGGGTAGCAAGAACACTGAAGCTTTCTTT
CDR3 protein: CASSWGSKNTEAFF
D gene: -
V gene: TRBV5-5
clone size: -
J gene: TRBJ1-1

CDR3 DNA: TGTGCCAGCAGCATGCTAGCGGGAGGTGAGCAGTTCTTC
CDR3 protein: CASSMLAGGEQFF
D gene: TRBD2
V gene: TRBV7-3
clone size: few
J gene: TRBJ2-1

CDR3 DNA: TGTGCCAGCAGTTACTCGATTCTGGACCCGAACACTGAAGCTTTCTTT
CDR3 protein: CASSYSILDPNTEAFF
D gene: -
V gene: TRBV6-2/TRBV6-3
clone size: few
J gene: TRBJ1-1